This TCR beta chain is drawn from a study of blood T cell repertoires in COVID-19. The ends were cut back, 1 base at V and 3 bases at J, with 13 bases in the middle. This CDR3 is 15 amino acids long. CDR1 is SGHAT and CDR2 is FQNNGV in the germline V gene. Method: immunoSEQ multiplex PCR; TCRdb's copy keeps in-frame clones and lacks some. Of some 100,000 clones listed, roughly 90% are singletons. Sequencing was carried out using peripheral blood. This rearrangement joins TRBV11-2 to TRBJ2-7; the D gene is possibly TRBD2 (6 bases). The TCR comes from a man in his fifties or sixties with acute or convalescent COVID-19. CDR3 in amino acids: CASSLVVGSIYEQYF. The CDR3, as DNA: TGTGCCAGCAGCTTAGTTGTCGGGAGTATCTACGAGCAGTACTTC.